The 3 T cell receptor beta chains in this list originate from one sample, sequenced in a study of T-cell memory formation after mild COVID-19 (TCRdb year 2021). Receptors were amplified or captured by 5' RACE. Sequencing instrument: Illumina NovaSeq 6000. TCRdb passed the public sequencing reads through fastp at Q25 and MiXCR, retaining productive beta sequences. CDR3 protein sequences are deduplicated, and each keeps its most common genes and DNA. This sample comprises about 560,000 distinct CDR3 sequences, approximately 21% of them detected only once. Jointly, the top ten make up approximately 8% of the sample. Material for sequencing was PBMCs or a T cell subset sorted from them (not recorded which). The receptors derive from an adult woman who had mild COVID-19 (a few samples of this study predate the infection). The sample titles of this study are shuffled in the database, so cell type and time point are left out; the donor was told from shared clones.

The chain links TRBV4-1 to TRBJ2-1, with D unclear. In germline, CDR1 is MGHRA, CDR2 YSYEKL. Deletions cut 2 bases from V and 6 bases from J, with 5 bases between. The CDR3 totals 12 residues. The CDR3 region is CASSQLFNEQFF. CDR3 in DNA: TGCGCCAGCAGCCAATTATTCAATGAGCAGTTCTTC.

The chain is built from TRBV4-1 and TRBJ2-7, with 11 positions matching TRBD1. Germline-derived CDR1 and CDR2 are MGHRA and YSYEKL. Trimming removed 3 bases from V and 1 base from J; junction bases left unmatched: 8. This CDR3 is 17 amino acids long. The CDR3 sequence: CASSHNPGQGDSYEQYF. DNA of the CDR3: TGCGCCAGCAGCCACAACCCGGGACAGGGGGATTCCTACGAGCAGTACTTC.

J is TRBJ2-7 and V is TRBV4-1, with 8 bases matching TRBD1. V gave up 0 bases and J gave up 2 bases; unmatched junction bases: 6. This CDR3 contains 16 residues. CDR1 is MGHRA and CDR2 is YSYEKL in the germline V gene. The CDR3 loop is CASSQDADRETYEQYF. In nucleotides, the CDR3 is TGCGCCAGCAGCCAAGACGCGGACAGGGAGACCTACGAGCAGTACTTC.